This T cell receptor (beta chain) originates from a study of memory CD8 T cells in hepatitis C reinfection (dated by TCRdb to 2017 to 2019). At the level of the whole study: Two consecutive HCV infections were spontaneously resolved by three donors, whereas a primary infection was cleared by two donors who then became chronically infected after reinfection. Previously published longitudinal data on tetramer+ CD8 T cell frequency were used to pick the peak reinfection time point. An HCV reinfection was defined as a positive HCV RNA test that came after two negative tests taken at least 60 days apart. Participants who had resolved a prior HCV infection were followed every 3 months in the reinfection study. Five reinfection cases with stored pre-reinfection samples were identified between about 2008 and 2012. Across an HCV reinfection episode in four or five donors, the study followed the TCR beta repertoire of virus-specific CD8 T cells over time. Peak reinfection samples were collected 3 to 8 weeks after reinfection was detected.

The sample's time point, from its label and the paper: peak reinfection, 3 to 8 weeks after reinfection detection. The sorted cells were sequenced directly ex vivo, without any in vitro expansion ahead of TCR sequencing. The donors were people who inject drugs and were enrolled in the Montreal Acute Hepatitis C Cohort Study (HEPCO) in Canada. As controls, total naive CD8 T cells were sorted as viable CD3+ CD8+ CD45RO- cells from a couple of donors at all three reinfection time points. Before sorting, cryopreserved peripheral blood mononuclear cells were thawed, and CD8 T cells were purified from the thawed cells. The MACS CD8+ T cell Isolation Kit was used to enrich CD8 T cells through negative selection. A BD FACSAria II sorter with FACSDiva software was used for cell sorting, and FlowJo was used for data analysis. A remark on this clone: No cognate antigen has been identified for it. Base qualities are not at hand, and no much larger clone is one base apart.

The V end gives up 0 bases and the J end 3 bases, leaving 7 bases in the junction not matched to a gene. The germline V gene supplies CDR1 KGHSH and CDR2 LQKENI. Reading from cysteine to phenylalanine, the CDR3 counts 16 amino acids. Only the CDR3 part of the read is kept: 48 bases, read in frame from the first base. Overall results and qualifications from the work: Because only a few donors were included, definitive conclusions about public clonotypes linked to secondary clearance were beyond the reach of the study.

Preparation of the library involved the immunoSEQ multiplex PCR assay. Genomic DNA was extracted from the sorted cells, and the TCR beta V, D and J regions were sequenced using the automated high-throughput method of Adaptive Biotechnologies. A two-step, bias-controlled multiplex PCR was used to amplify the CDR3 regions. Amplified TCR beta libraries were sequenced on an Illumina instrument. Concerning the study's data processing: Demultiplexed reads were processed to lower amplification and sequencing bias, and the IMGT database was used to assign CDR3 sequences to gene families. ImmunoSEQ software version 2.0 was used to analyze the repertoire data. Out-of-frame sequences and sequences containing stop codons in the CDR3 were removed from the clonotype lists. Clonotypes below 0.01% frequency were excluded because they corresponded to less than one cell. To get richness, observed richness was divided by input cell number, while evenness came from dividing Shannon entropy by log observed richness. To measure repertoire diversity and how similar the repertoire was between time points, Simpson diversity and Morisita-Horn overlap indices were applied. Clonotypes were categorized as dominant (>1%), sub-dominant (0.5-0.99%), low abundance (0.1-0.49%) or lowest abundance (<0.1%). A germline index was derived by subtracting total nucleotide additions from total CDR3 length and dividing the result by total CDR3 length. This is the immuneACCESS table as TCRdb keeps it, with only in-frame sequences that have V and J called. A part of the clones is gone; compared with another copy, unresolved V genes explain less than half, and the rest is unexplained. For V, J and clone size, that table is used; D and trimming come from the DNA. The sample table shows more than 35,000 clones, and approximately 90% are seen once. Around 1.2% of the sample lies in the top ten.

What was sequenced was naive CD8+ T cells sorted from blood. What the cell subset or site label conveys for this sample: total naive CD8+CD45RO- T cells. The receptor was isolated from a man in his late teens or twenties with hepatitis C virus infection. This chain joins TRBV18 to TRBJ2-5, with 7 bases aligning to TRBD2. The CDR3 corresponds to CASSPPRTAGEETQYF. In nucleotides, the sequence is TGTGCCAGCTCACCACCTAGGACGGCGGGGGAAGAGACCCAGTACTTC. With the rest looked up from the reference TRBV18 and TRBJ2-5 genes rather than sequenced, the full variable domain is NAGVMQNPRHLVRRRGQEARLRCSPMKGHSHVYWYRQLPEEGLKFMVYLQKENIIDESGMPKERFSAEFPKEGPSILRIQQVVRGDSAAYFCASSPPRTAGEETQYFGPGTRLLVL.